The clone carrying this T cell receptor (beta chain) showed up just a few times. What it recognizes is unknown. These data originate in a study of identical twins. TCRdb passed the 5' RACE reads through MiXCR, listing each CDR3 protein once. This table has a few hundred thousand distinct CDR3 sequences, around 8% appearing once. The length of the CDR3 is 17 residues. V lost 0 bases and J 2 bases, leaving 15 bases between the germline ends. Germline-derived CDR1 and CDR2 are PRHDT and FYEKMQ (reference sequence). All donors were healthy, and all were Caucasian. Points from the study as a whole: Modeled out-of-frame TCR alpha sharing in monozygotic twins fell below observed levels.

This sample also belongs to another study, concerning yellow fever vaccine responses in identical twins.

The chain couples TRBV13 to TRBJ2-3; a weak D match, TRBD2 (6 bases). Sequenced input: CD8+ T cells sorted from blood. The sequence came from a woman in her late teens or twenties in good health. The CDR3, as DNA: TGTGCCAGCAGCTTAGGGAGGCGGGAACCAACCACAGATACGCAGTATTTT. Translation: CASSLGRREPTTDTQYF.